A selection of T cell receptor beta chains follows, all from one sample in a study of T-cell memory formation after mild COVID-19. TCRdb re-called the 5' RACE reads with MiXCR, one entry per CDR3 protein. The table has about 470,000 distinct CDR3 sequences, 25% seen once. Sequences were obtained from PBMCs or a T cell subset sorted from them (not recorded which). The receptors originated from an adult woman who had mild COVID-19 (a few samples of this study predate the infection). Cell type and time point are not known. Both conserved end residues are part of each CDR3. Each record gives: D gene, J gene, V gene, clone size, CDR3 protein, CDR3 DNA. D genes are given only for firm matches. Only part of the rows carry a size: once, few, many, or a class if the clone is expanded.

TRBD1,TRBJ1-2,TRBV12-3/TRBV12-4,NA,CASSRTGQGYGYTF,TGTGCCAGCAGTCGAACTGGACAGGGGTATGGCTACACCTTC
NA,TRBJ1-1,TRBV20-1,NA,CSATPHTGNTEAFF,TGCAGTGCTACTCCCCACACAGGGAACACTGAAGCTTTCTTT
TRBD2,TRBJ2-1,TRBV24-1,few,CATSLAGGPNEQFF,TGTGCCACCAGTCTAGCGGGAGGGCCGAATGAGCAGTTCTTC
NA,TRBJ1-2,TRBV7-9,NA,CASSFMARDGYTF,TGTGCCAGCAGCTTCATGGCACGAGATGGCTACACCTTC
NA,TRBJ2-7,TRBV12-3/TRBV12-4,few,CASSQSARAPFYEQYF,TGTGCCAGCAGCCAGTCTGCAAGGGCCCCCTTCTACGAGCAGTACTTC
TRBD2,TRBJ2-1,TRBV7-3,NA,CASSPLAGGPGDEQFF,TGTGCCAGCAGCCCACTAGCGGGGGGGCCTGGGGATGAGCAGTTCTTC
NA,TRBJ2-5,TRBV24-1,once,CATSDMNRDTQETQYF,TGTGCCACCAGTGATATGAACCGGGACACCCAAGAGACCCAGTACTTC
NA,TRBJ2-1,TRBV7-8,NA,CASKTRTQPLKQFF,TGTGCCAGCAAGACCAGGACTCAACCATTAAAGCAGTTCTTC
TRBD1,TRBJ1-3,TRBV12-3/TRBV12-4,few,CASSLRQGATIYF,TGTGCCAGCAGTTTGCGACAGGGGGCCACCATATATTTT
TRBD1,TRBJ1-1,TRBV11-1,NA,CASSSRGRGVNTEAFF,TGTGCCAGCAGCTCCAGGGGGCGAGGAGTGAACACTGAAGCTTTCTTT
NA,TRBJ1-3,TRBV18,once,CASSPPGNTIYF,TGTGCCAGCTCACCTCCAGGAAACACCATATATTTT
NA,TRBJ1-5,TRBV19,few,CASSIRVNQPQHF,TGTGCCAGTAGTATTCGTGTCAATCAGCCCCAGCATTTT
TRBD2,TRBJ2-3,TRBV12-3/TRBV12-4,few,CASSLRSGSGSDTQYF,TGTGCCAGCAGTTTAAGGAGCGGGAGTGGGTCAGATACGCAGTATTTT
TRBD1,TRBJ2-2,TRBV11-3,few,CASSPHRQGAGELFF,TGTGCCAGCAGCCCCCATCGACAGGGCGCCGGGGAGCTGTTTTTT
NA,TRBJ2-1,TRBV12-3/TRBV12-4,few,CASSQIGGVYNEQFF,TGTGCCAGCAGCCAAATAGGGGGAGTGTACAATGAGCAGTTCTTC
TRBD2,TRBJ2-1,TRBV11-3,NA,CASQQIGLAGVRDFF,TGTGCCAGCCAACAGATCGGACTAGCGGGAGTCCGAGACTTCTTC
NA,TRBJ2-1,TRBV5-1,NA,CATAIGPEQFF,TGCGCCACTGCAATCGGGCCTGAGCAGTTCTTC
NA,TRBJ1-3,TRBV12-3/TRBV12-4,many,CASNPTKDRAGNTIYF,TGTGCCAGCAACCCTACTAAAGACAGAGCTGGAAACACCATATATTTT
NA,TRBJ2-2,TRBV20-1,few,CSARRPDANTGELFF,TGCAGTGCTAGGCGCCCCGACGCGAACACCGGGGAGCTGTTTTTT
NA,TRBJ2-5,TRBV5-1,NA,CASSLGASKETQYF,TGCGCCAGCAGCTTGGGGGCCTCTAAAGAGACCCAGTACTTC
NA,TRBJ2-1,TRBV7-2,few,CASSSAFEQFF,TGTGCCAGCAGCTCAGCCTTTGAGCAGTTCTTC
TRBD1,TRBJ2-2,TRBV6-5,few,CASSWTGIGGELFF,TGTGCCAGCAGCTGGACAGGGATAGGCGGGGAGCTGTTTTTT
NA,TRBJ2-2,TRBV5-1,NA,CASSSTVSSNTGELFF,TGCGCCAGCAGCTCGACAGTTTCTTCGAACACCGGGGAGCTGTTTTTT
TRBD2,TRBJ2-5,TRBV7-2,NA,CASSLGSVGGPGETQYF,TGTGCCAGCAGCTTAGGGTCGGTGGGAGGGCCTGGGGAGACCCAGTACTTC
TRBD2,TRBJ2-3,TRBV12-3/TRBV12-4,NA,CASSSPWDSGGYTDTQYF,TGTGCCAGCAGTTCTCCCTGGGATAGCGGGGGATACACAGATACGCAGTATTTT
TRBD1,TRBJ1-2,TRBV2,NA,CASSSGTGFYGYTF,TGTGCCAGCAGTTCCGGGACAGGGTTCTATGGCTACACCTTC
NA,TRBJ2-1,TRBV7-2,few,CASSLVLVYNEQFF,TGTGCCAGCAGCTTAGTACTAGTCTACAATGAGCAGTTCTTC